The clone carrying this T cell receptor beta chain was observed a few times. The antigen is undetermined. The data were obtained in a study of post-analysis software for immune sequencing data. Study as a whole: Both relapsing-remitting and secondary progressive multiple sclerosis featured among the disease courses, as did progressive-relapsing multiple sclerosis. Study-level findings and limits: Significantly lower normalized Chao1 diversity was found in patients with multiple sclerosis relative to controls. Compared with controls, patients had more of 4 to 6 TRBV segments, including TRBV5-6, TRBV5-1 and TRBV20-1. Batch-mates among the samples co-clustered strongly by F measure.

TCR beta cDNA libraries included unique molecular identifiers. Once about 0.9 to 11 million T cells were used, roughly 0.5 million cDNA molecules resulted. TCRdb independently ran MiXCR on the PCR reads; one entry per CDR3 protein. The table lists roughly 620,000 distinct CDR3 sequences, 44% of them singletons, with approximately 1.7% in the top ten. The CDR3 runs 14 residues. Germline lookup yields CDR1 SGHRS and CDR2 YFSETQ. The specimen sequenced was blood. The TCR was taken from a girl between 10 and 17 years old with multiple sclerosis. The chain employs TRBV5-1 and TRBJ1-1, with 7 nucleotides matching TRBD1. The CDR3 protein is CASGAGTDNTEAFF. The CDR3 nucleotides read TGCGCTTCCGGGGCCGGGACAGACAACACTGAAGCTTTCTTT.